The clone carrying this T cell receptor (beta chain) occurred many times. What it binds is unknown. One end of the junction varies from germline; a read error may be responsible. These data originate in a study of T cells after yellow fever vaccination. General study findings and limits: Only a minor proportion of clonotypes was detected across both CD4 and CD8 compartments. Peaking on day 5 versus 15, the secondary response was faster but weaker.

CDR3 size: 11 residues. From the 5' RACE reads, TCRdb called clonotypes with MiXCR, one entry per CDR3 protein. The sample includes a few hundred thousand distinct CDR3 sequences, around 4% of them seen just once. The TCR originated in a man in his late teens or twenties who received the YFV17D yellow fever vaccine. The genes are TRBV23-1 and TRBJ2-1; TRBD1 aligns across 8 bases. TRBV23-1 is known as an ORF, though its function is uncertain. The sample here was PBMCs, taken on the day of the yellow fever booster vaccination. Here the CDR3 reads CASSLRQGNLF. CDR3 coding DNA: TGCGCCAGCAGTCTTCGACAGGGGAACCTCTTC.